This entry lists 23 T cell receptor beta chains sequenced from one sample in a study of cytomegalovirus exposure and HLA in healthy donors. The PCR contained 60 Vbeta and 13 Jbeta primers. Method: immunoSEQ multiplex PCR; TCRdb's copy keeps in-frame clones and lacks some. The sample includes around 100,000 clones, roughly 78% of them seen just once. The specimen was PBMCs. The receptors come from a woman aged 40 to 50 in good health and CMV-seronegative.

CDR3 amino acids: CASTSIQSGNNEQFF. CDR3 sequence (DNA): TGCGCCAGCACCTCGATCCAGAGCGGGAACAATGAGCAGTTCTTC. The chain is built from TRBV5-1 and TRBJ2-1; 7 bases agree with TRBD2. This CDR3 has 15 amino acids. With V trimmed by 6 bases and J by 5 bases, 11 bases remained unmatched. Germline values: CDR1 SGHRS, CDR2 YFSETQ.

CDR3 DNA: TGTGCCATCAGTGACCCCATAGCTGGGGCCAACGTCCTGACTTTC. Amino acid sequence: CAISDPIAGANVLTF. The J gene is TRBJ2-6, the V gene TRBV10-3, with unresolved D. The CDR3 loop spans 15 amino acids. The ends were cut back, 3 bases at V and 2 bases at J, with 8 bases in the middle. Germline assignment: CDR1 ENHRY and CDR2 SYGVKD.

This clone came up once. The gene calls are TRBV7-8 and TRBJ1-4; D remains ambiguous. Trimming took off 1 base at V and 10 bases at J, with 13 bases between the two ends. Looked up from germline, CDR1 is SGHVS and CDR2 is FQNEAQ. The CDR3 extends over 14 amino acids. The chain's CDR3 is CASSLDQAGGKLFF. The DNA of the CDR3 is TGTGCCAGCAGCTTAGACCAGGCGGGCGGAAAACTGTTTTTT.

The chain couples TRBV28 to TRBJ1-1, with 8 bases aligning to TRBD1. Germline V gives CDR1 MDHEN, CDR2 SYDVKM. CDR3 length equals 14 residues. V shed 2 bases and J 5 bases; nucleotides not matched to a gene: 4. The CDR3 DNA reads TGTGCCAGCAGTTTACCGACAGGGGTAACTGAAGCTTTCTTT. Translating gives CASSLPTGVTEAFF.

The CDR3 loop reads CASSLVGGREYYEQYF. The CDR3 DNA reads TGTGCCAGCAGCTTAGTGGGCGGGAGGGAATACTACGAGCAGTACTTC. The genes are TRBV7-2 and TRBJ2-7; 9 nucleotides line up with TRBD2. Germline V CDR1 and CDR2: SGHTA, FQGNSA. The CDR3 has 16 residues. Trimming cost V 1 base and J 3 bases; bases outside gene matches: 7.

The chain employs TRBV6-5 and TRBJ1-5; 12 bases agree with TRBD1. The ends lost 6 bases at V and 7 bases at J; junction bases unmatched: 4. This CDR3 is 14 amino acids long. Per the germline V gene, CDR1 is MNHEY and CDR2 is SVGAGI. CDR3 amino acids: CASSLGTGGQPQHF. CDR3 in DNA: TGTGCCAGCAGCCTCGGGACAGGGGGCCAGCCCCAGCATTTT.

The chain uses TRBV20-1 and TRBJ2-7; D is unclear. The V gene's germline CDR1 is DFQATT and CDR2 SNEGSKA (reference sequence). V lost 5 bases and J 1 base, leaving 3 bases between the germline ends. The CDR3 extends over 10 amino acids. CDR3 nucleotide sequence: TGCAGTGCTCAGTCCTACGAGCAGTACTTC. Protein sequence: CSAQSYEQYF.

The chain has TRBV7-9 and TRBJ1-2; the D is unclear. Per the germline V gene, CDR1 is SEHNR and CDR2 is FQNEAQ (reference sequence). The CDR3 contains 14 residues. V was cut by 0 bases and J by 4 bases, with 9 bases left in between. The CDR3 loop reads CASSLAGGPYGYTF. CDR3 nucleotide sequence: TGTGCCAGCAGCTTAGCGGGCGGGCCCTATGGCTACACCTTC.

This clone came up a few times. The chain is built from TRBV7-2 and TRBJ2-2; D is undetermined. From germline, CDR1 is SGHTA and CDR2 FQGNSA. CDR3 length: 16 residues. Trimming took 1 base from V and 4 from J, leaving 13 bases between them. The CDR3, as DNA: TGTGCCAGCAGCTTAGTCTTGGGTTGGGCCACCGGGGAGCTGTTTTTT. Translated: CASSLVLGWATGELFF. Supplemented by reference TRBV7-2 and TRBJ2-2, the full variable domain reads GAGVSQSPSNKVTEKGKDVELRCDPISGHTALYWYRQSLGQGLEFLIYFQGNSAPDKSGLPSDRFSAERTGGSVSTLTIQRTQQEDSAVYLCASSLVLGWATGELFFGEGSRLTVL.

The gene calls are TRBV20-1 and TRBJ2-3; D remains ambiguous. The CDR3 consists of 10 residues. Germline lookup yields CDR1 DFQATT and CDR2 SNEGSKA (reference sequence). V lost 5 bases, J lost 6 bases, and 6 bases lay in between. CDR3 sequence (DNA): TGCAGTGCTCCCGCGGATACGCAGTATTTT. Translation gives CSAPADTQYF.

The chain combines TRBV7-2 with TRBJ1-5, with D perhaps TRBD1 (6 bases). V gave up 5 bases and J gave up 2 bases, with 10 bases separating them. Looked up from germline, CDR1 is SGHTA and CDR2 is FQGNSA. The CDR3 extends over 14 amino acids. The CDR3 protein is CASSLGQRNQPQHF. The DNA for the CDR3 is TGTGCCAGCAGCCTAGGACAGCGCAATCAGCCCCAGCATTTT.

There are a few counts of this clone. The rearrangement links TRBV5-1 to TRBJ1-4; D not certain. V was cut by 0 bases and J by 8 bases, with 8 bases left in between. Germline values: CDR1 SGHRS, CDR2 YFSETQ. This CDR3 has 13 residues. In DNA, the CDR3 is TGCGCCAGCAGCTTGGTAGGAGGCGAAAAACTGTTTTTT. This gives the protein CASSLVGGEKLFF.

This chain uses TRBV25-1 with TRBJ1-4; no clear D gene. The CDR3 contains 15 residues. V lost 1 base and J lost 4, with 10 bases in between. Germline values: CDR1 MGHDK, CDR2 SYGVNS. CDR3 sequence: CASSEWAAYNEKLFF. CDR3 nucleotide sequence: TGTGCCAGCAGTGAATGGGCAGCCTATAATGAAAAACTGTTTTTT.

The chain joins TRBV10-3 to TRBJ1-1; D unresolved. Trimming took off 4 bases at V and 5 bases at J, with 14 bases between the two ends. This CDR3 spans 14 amino acids. Germline V gene data show CDR1 as ENHRY and CDR2 as SYGVKD. CDR3 nucleotides: TGTGCCATCAGTGCAGGCGCCTTGACAACTGAAGCTTTCTTT. This codes for CAISAGALTTEAFF.

This rearrangement joins TRBV20-1 to TRBJ1-1; 8 positions match TRBD1. The germline CDR1 and CDR2 sequences are DFQATT and SNEGSKA (reference sequence). This CDR3 region has 11 residues. V shed 1 base, J shed 11 bases, and the junction held 3 bases outside the gene matches. The CDR3 coding sequence is TGCAGTGCTAGAGCGGACAGGGAGGCTTTCTTT. It yields the protein CSARADREAFF.

The CDR3 DNA sequence: TGCGCCAGCAGTGATGGCAGACTCTACGAGCAGTACTTC. Its protein product is CASSDGRLYEQYF. The chain couples TRBV10-2 to TRBJ2-7; no firm D call. The V end was cut by 3 bases, the J end by 3 bases, with 9 bases between. Germline CDR1 reads WSHSY; CDR2 reads SAAADI. This CDR3 has 13 residues.

CDR3 coding DNA: TGTGCCAGCAGCTTATTATCGGACACTGAAGCTTTCTTT. Amino acid sequence: CASSLLSDTEAFF. The chain links TRBV5-5 to TRBJ1-1, with D hard to call. This CDR3 spans 13 amino acids. Germline CDR1 is SGHKS and CDR2 is YYEKEE (reference sequence). V lost 2 bases to trimming and J lost 3 bases, with 8 bases between them.

The genes are TRBV19 and TRBJ2-3, with TRBD1 as a possible D gene (5 bases). CDR1 LNHDA and CDR2 SQIVND come from the germline V gene (reference sequence). CDR3 length equals 17 residues. V lost 0 bases and J lost 0, with 13 bases in between. CDR3 protein: CASSIDPGQPSTDTQYF. In DNA, the CDR3 is TGTGCCAGTAGTATAGATCCCGGACAACCTAGCACAGATACGCAGTATTTT.

The chain links TRBV7-2 to TRBJ2-5; possibly TRBD1 for D (5 bases). The germline CDR1 and CDR2 sequences are SGHTA and FQGNSA. Trimming shortened V by 0 bases and J by 3 bases, and 11 bases separated the two germline ends. This CDR3 has 15 amino acids. CDR3 coding DNA: TGTGCCAGCAGCTTAGCAGGGGCGAAAGAAGAGACCCAGTACTTC. Translation gives CASSLAGAKEETQYF.

The rearrangement links TRBV2 to TRBJ1-3, with a tentative D call TRBD1 (5 bases). CDR1 and CDR2 (germline): SNHLY, FYNNEI. V lost 6 bases, J lost 3 bases, and 9 bases lay in between. CDR3 length: 13 amino acids. The CDR3 DNA sequence: TGTGCCAGCAGGCAGGGCTTTGGAAACACCATATATTTT. Translating gives CASRQGFGNTIYF.

The V and J genes are TRBV28 and TRBJ2-5; a weak D match, TRBD1 (6 bases). Between the trimmed V and J ends, which lost 2 bases and 0 bases, there was a span of 13 bases. From germline, CDR1 is MDHEN and CDR2 SYDVKM. The CDR3 is 16 residues long. CDR3 residues: CASSLDQGSYQETQYF. As DNA, the CDR3 is TGTGCCAGCAGTTTAGATCAGGGGTCTTACCAAGAGACCCAGTACTTC.

This clone has a single count. The junction departs from germline at one end; a sequencing error may be responsible. This chain links TRBV7-9 with TRBJ1-1; D uncertain. CDR1 is SEHNR and CDR2 is FQNEAQ in the germline V gene (reference sequence). The CDR3 has 16 residues. Here the CDR3 reads CSSSLGGPESRAEAFF. The CDR3 nucleotides are TGTTCCAGCAGCTTAGGAGGGCCGGAGTCTCGGGCTGAAGCTTTCTTT.

The chain carries TRBV7-6 and TRBJ2-6; TRBD1 aligns across 9 bases. The V gene's germline CDR1 is SGHVS and CDR2 FNYEAQ. The CDR3 length is 20 residues. Germline trimming cut 6 bases from V and 0 bases from J; bases unmatched to any gene: 15. CDR3 in amino acids: CASSHRGRSRGRSGANVLTF. The CDR3 DNA sequence: TGTGCCAGCAGTCACAGGGGGCGTTCGAGAGGGCGCTCTGGGGCCAACGTCCTGACTTTC.